The present TCR beta chain was sequenced within a study of T cells after yellow fever vaccination. Background on the study: Each low-cell-number fraction was prepared by means of SMART-Seq v4 Ultra Low Input. Findings of the study overall: Contaminating bulk clonotypes could be abundant in FACS-sorted repertoires.

TCRdb analysed the 5' RACE reads with MiXCR anew, one entry per CDR3 protein. The table lists about 210,000 distinct CDR3 sequences, 3% to 3.5% of them singletons. In its sample, this clonotype was seen many times. Antigen specificity is unknown. Here the sequenced sample was CD4+ T cells sorted from PBMCs, taken 10 days after the yellow fever booster vaccination. This receptor was identified in a young man who received the YFV17D yellow fever vaccine.

Written as DNA, the CDR3 is TGTGCCAGCAGTTTCTCAGGGAGGTACACTGAAGCTTTCTTT. This sequence encodes CASSFSGRYTEAFF. V gene TRBV12-3 or TRBV12-4 combines with J gene TRBJ1-1; TRBD1 is a possible D gene (5 bases). The V end was cut by 3 bases, the J end by 3 bases, with 11 bases between. The CDR3 has 14 amino acids.